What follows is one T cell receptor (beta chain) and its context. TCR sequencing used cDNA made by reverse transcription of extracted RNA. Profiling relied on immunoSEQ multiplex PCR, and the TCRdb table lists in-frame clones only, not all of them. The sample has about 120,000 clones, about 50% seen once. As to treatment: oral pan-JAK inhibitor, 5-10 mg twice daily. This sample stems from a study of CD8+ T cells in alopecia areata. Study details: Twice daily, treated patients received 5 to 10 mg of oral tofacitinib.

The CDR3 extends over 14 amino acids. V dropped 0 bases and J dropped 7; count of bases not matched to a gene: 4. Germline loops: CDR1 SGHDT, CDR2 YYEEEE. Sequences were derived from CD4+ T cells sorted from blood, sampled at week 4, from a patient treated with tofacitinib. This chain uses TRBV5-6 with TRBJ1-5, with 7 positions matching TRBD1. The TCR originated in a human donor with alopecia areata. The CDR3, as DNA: TGTGCCAGCAGCTTGGGGTCAGGGGGACAGCCCCAGCATTTT. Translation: CASSLGSGGQPQHF.